Listed here is a single TCR beta chain. The method was immunoSEQ multiplex PCR; TCRdb's version includes in-frame clones alone and lacks a portion of them. The sample lists some 480,000 clones, approximately 79% seen once, with approximately 12% in the top ten. The data stem from a study of shared clonotypes between healthy human individuals. Germline CDR1 is SEHNR and CDR2 is FQNEAQ (reference sequence). The CDR3 consists of 16 residues. V lost 1 base, J lost 5 bases, and 4 bases stayed unmatched. This sequence joins TRBV7-9 and TRBJ2-3; 12 positions agree with TRBD2. The source is a woman between 40 and 50 years old in good health. Some clones in this sample may be carry-over from other donors' samples. Sequenced: PBMCs. CDR3 residues: CASSLGLAGVIDTQYF. CDR3 bases: TGTGCCAGCAGCTTAGGACTAGCGGGAGTTATAGATACGCAGTATTTT. The complete variable domain, with remaining parts taken from reference TRBV7-9 and TRBJ2-3, reads DTGVSQNPRHKITKRGQNVTFRCDPISEHNRLYWYRQTLGQGPEFLTYFQNEAQLEKSRLLSDRFSAERPKGSFSTLEIQRTEQGDSAMYLCASSLGLAGVIDTQYFGPGTRLTVL.